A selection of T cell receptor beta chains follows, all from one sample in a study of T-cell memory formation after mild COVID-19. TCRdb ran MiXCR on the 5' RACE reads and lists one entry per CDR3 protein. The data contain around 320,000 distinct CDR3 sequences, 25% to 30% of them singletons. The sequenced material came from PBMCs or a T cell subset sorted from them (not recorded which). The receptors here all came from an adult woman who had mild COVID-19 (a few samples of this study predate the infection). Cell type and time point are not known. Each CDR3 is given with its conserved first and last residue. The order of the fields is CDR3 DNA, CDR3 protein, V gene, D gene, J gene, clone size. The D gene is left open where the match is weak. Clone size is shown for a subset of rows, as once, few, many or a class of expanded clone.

cdr3_nt: TGTGCCAGCGGGGGGGCCTACACCGGGGAGCTGTTTTTT
cdr3_aa: CASGGAYTGELFF
v_call: TRBV6-5
d_call: NA
j_call: TRBJ2-2
clone_size: few

cdr3_nt: TGTGCCAGCAGCTTTTGGGCTCCGGGACAGCCTCACTCTGGGGCCAACGTCCTGACTTTC
cdr3_aa: CASSFWAPGQPHSGANVLTF
v_call: TRBV7-3
d_call: TRBD1
j_call: TRBJ2-6
clone_size: NA

cdr3_nt: TGCGCCAGCAGCCTTGGGTACAATCAGCCCCAGCATTTT
cdr3_aa: CASSLGYNQPQHF
v_call: TRBV5-1
d_call: NA
j_call: TRBJ1-5
clone_size: NA

cdr3_nt: TGCGCCAGCAGCTTGGGAGTTATGAACGAGCAGTACTTC
cdr3_aa: CASSLGVMNEQYF
v_call: TRBV5-1
d_call: NA
j_call: TRBJ2-7
clone_size: few

cdr3_nt: TGCAGTGCGAAACAGCCATACTCCTACAATGAGCAGTTCTTC
cdr3_aa: CSAKQPYSYNEQFF
v_call: TRBV20-1
d_call: NA
j_call: TRBJ2-1
clone_size: NA

cdr3_nt: TGTGCCAGCAGGACGGACAGACTTGAGCCCCAGCATTTT
cdr3_aa: CASRTDRLEPQHF
v_call: TRBV12-3/TRBV12-4
d_call: NA
j_call: TRBJ1-5
clone_size: NA

cdr3_nt: TGCAGCGTTGTAGGTGGGGATACGCAGTATTTT
cdr3_aa: CSVVGGDTQYF
v_call: TRBV29-1
d_call: NA
j_call: TRBJ2-3
clone_size: few

cdr3_nt: TGTGCCAGCAGCCAACCTCCACTCACAGGGGCAACAGATACGCAGTATTTT
cdr3_aa: CASSQPPLTGATDTQYF
v_call: TRBV3-1
d_call: TRBD1
j_call: TRBJ2-3
clone_size: once

cdr3_nt: TGTGCCAGCAGACCGTCCGGGGGGGGAAACTATGGCTACACCTTC
cdr3_aa: CASRPSGGGNYGYTF
v_call: TRBV12-3/TRBV12-4
d_call: NA
j_call: TRBJ1-2
clone_size: once

cdr3_nt: TGTGCCAGCAGCGCCGGACAGGGGGCCTCCTACGAGCAGTACTTC
cdr3_aa: CASSAGQGASYEQYF
v_call: TRBV7-8
d_call: TRBD1
j_call: TRBJ2-7
clone_size: NA